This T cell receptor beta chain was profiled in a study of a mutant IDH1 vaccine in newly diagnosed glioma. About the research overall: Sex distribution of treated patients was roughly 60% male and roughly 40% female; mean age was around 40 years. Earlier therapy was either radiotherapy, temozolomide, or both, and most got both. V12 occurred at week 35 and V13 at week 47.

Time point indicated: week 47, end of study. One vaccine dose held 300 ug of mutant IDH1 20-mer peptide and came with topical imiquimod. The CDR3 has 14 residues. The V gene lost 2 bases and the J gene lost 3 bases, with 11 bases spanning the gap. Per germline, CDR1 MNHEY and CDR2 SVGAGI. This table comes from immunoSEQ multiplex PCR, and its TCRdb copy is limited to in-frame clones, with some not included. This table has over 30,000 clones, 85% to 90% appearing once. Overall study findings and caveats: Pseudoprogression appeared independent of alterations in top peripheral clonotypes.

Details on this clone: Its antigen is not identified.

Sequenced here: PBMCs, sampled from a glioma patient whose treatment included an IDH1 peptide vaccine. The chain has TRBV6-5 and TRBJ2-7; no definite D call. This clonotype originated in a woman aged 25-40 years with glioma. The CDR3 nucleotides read TGTGCCAGCAGTTACGAGCCTAATAACTACGAGCAGTACTTC. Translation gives CASSYEPNNYEQYF.